The rows below give T cell receptor beta chains drawn from one sample of a study of blood T cell repertoires in COVID-19. Profiled with immunoSEQ multiplex PCR; TCRdb holds only in-frame clones, not every one. Found here are fewer than 8,000 clones, roughly nine tenths of them singletons; the top ten hold over 9.5%. The sequencing input was peripheral blood. The source is a man in his 70s with active COVID-19. The CDR3 runs from the conserved cysteine through the conserved F or W.

v_call: TRBV4-1
j_call: TRBJ1-4
cdr3_aa: CASSQETGGGEKLFF

v_call: TRBV19
j_call: TRBJ2-2
cdr3_aa: CASSAHTGAATGELFF

v_call: TRBV6-5
j_call: TRBJ2-1
cdr3_aa: CASRASGNNEQFF

v_call: TRBV3-1/TRBV3-2
j_call: TRBJ2-1
cdr3_aa: CASSQHPQRGNNEQFF

v_call: TRBV3-1/TRBV3-2
j_call: TRBJ1-1
cdr3_aa: CASSQRTGEAFF

v_call: TRBV2
j_call: TRBJ2-5
cdr3_aa: CASSPKAARGRLETQYF

v_call: TRBV5-4
j_call: TRBJ2-2
cdr3_aa: CASSQGLERKTGELFF

v_call: TRBV6-2/TRBV6-3
j_call: TRBJ2-2
cdr3_aa: CASSYGGFESLGELFF

v_call: TRBV15
j_call: TRBJ1-3
cdr3_aa: CATAANSGNTIYF

v_call: TRBV7-2
j_call: TRBJ1-5
cdr3_aa: CASSTTGGNQPQHF

v_call: TRBV5-1
j_call: TRBJ1-2
cdr3_aa: CASSLQGQDYGYTF

v_call: TRBV5-1
j_call: TRBJ2-1
cdr3_aa: CASSLATTRLKNEQFF

v_call: TRBV30
j_call: TRBJ1-2
cdr3_aa: CAWSRDRGRHGYTF

v_call: TRBV5-8
j_call: TRBJ2-2
cdr3_aa: CASSAPGHNTGELFF

v_call: TRBV13
j_call: TRBJ1-1
cdr3_aa: CASSPGSVATEAFF

v_call: TRBV25-1
j_call: TRBJ1-1
cdr3_aa: CASTLSGGDTEAFF

v_call: TRBV6-5
j_call: TRBJ1-2
cdr3_aa: CASRQGQNYGYTF

v_call: TRBV6-5
j_call: TRBJ2-7
cdr3_aa: CASSYSQGAVTYEQYF

v_call: TRBV19
j_call: TRBJ1-4
cdr3_aa: CASTKPGGNEKLFF

v_call: TRBV7-9
j_call: TRBJ2-7
cdr3_aa: CATSQGDEQYF

v_call: TRBV27
j_call: TRBJ1-1
cdr3_aa: CASSLGEQGMWNTEAFF

v_call: TRBV7-3
j_call: TRBJ1-1
cdr3_aa: CASSPSGDNTEAFF

v_call: TRBV7-9
j_call: TRBJ1-2
cdr3_aa: CASSLGTGGSYTF

v_call: TRBV5-1
j_call: TRBJ1-3
cdr3_aa: CASSSDRAGNTIYF

v_call: TRBV7-9
j_call: TRBJ1-6
cdr3_aa: CASSSDSRGNSPLHF

v_call: TRBV25-1
j_call: TRBJ1-5
cdr3_aa: CASSQTGVNQPQHF

v_call: TRBV3-1/TRBV3-2
j_call: TRBJ1-5
cdr3_aa: CASSLTGSNQPQHF

v_call: TRBV7-2
j_call: TRBJ1-6
cdr3_aa: CASSLGGGSPLHF

v_call: TRBV7-3
j_call: TRBJ2-3
cdr3_aa: CASSLDNTDTQYF

v_call: TRBV19
j_call: TRBJ2-5
cdr3_aa: CASSMRQSSWETQYF

v_call: TRBV15
j_call: TRBJ2-7
cdr3_aa: CATSRDPYYEQYF

v_call: TRBV4-1
j_call: TRBJ2-2
cdr3_aa: CASSQDPGTGELFF

v_call: TRBV6-6
j_call: TRBJ2-1
cdr3_aa: CASSRDRGASSYNEQFF

v_call: TRBV2
j_call: TRBJ2-6
cdr3_aa: CASTGTGGVSGANVLTF

v_call: TRBV11-2
j_call: TRBJ1-2
cdr3_aa: CASSNAAGTWGYTF

v_call: TRBV11-2
j_call: TRBJ2-7
cdr3_aa: CAVAGYSTYEQYF

v_call: TRBV6-5
j_call: TRBJ2-2
cdr3_aa: CASTPSGGSGELFF

v_call: TRBV4-2
j_call: TRBJ1-4
cdr3_aa: CASSSPLDSYNEKLFF

v_call: TRBV20-1
j_call: TRBJ1-5
cdr3_aa: CSASAGSNQPQHF

v_call: TRBV4-2
j_call: TRBJ2-3
cdr3_aa: CASSQGTYTGTQYF

v_call: TRBV7-2
j_call: TRBJ2-2
cdr3_aa: CASSTISRGFSTGELFF

v_call: TRBV3-1/TRBV3-2
j_call: TRBJ1-5
cdr3_aa: CASSQMETGGRQPQHF

v_call: TRBV5-1
j_call: TRBJ1-2
cdr3_aa: CASSPFGDRGYGYTF

v_call: TRBV5-4
j_call: TRBJ1-1
cdr3_aa: CALAGAGTEAFF

v_call: TRBV5-1
j_call: TRBJ2-3
cdr3_aa: CASSLRTGKTDTQYF

v_call: TRBV7-2
j_call: TRBJ1-2
cdr3_aa: CASSPEGAVPIGYTF

v_call: TRBV7-2
j_call: TRBJ1-4
cdr3_aa: CASSLAIGRANEKLFF

v_call: TRBV5-6
j_call: TRBJ2-5
cdr3_aa: CASSLGTGYQETQYF

v_call: TRBV19
j_call: TRBJ1-2
cdr3_aa: CASSTGTGNYGYTF

v_call: TRBV4-3
j_call: TRBJ2-7
cdr3_aa: CASSQGTTRAGGHYEQYF

v_call: TRBV18
j_call: TRBJ2-3
cdr3_aa: CASSLASGAGDTQYF

v_call: TRBV19
j_call: TRBJ2-5
cdr3_aa: CASSMSRAQEPQYF

v_call: TRBV10-3
j_call: TRBJ2-7
cdr3_aa: CAISDQRGTYEQYF

v_call: TRBV25-1
j_call: TRBJ2-1
cdr3_aa: CASSGLAETTGGEQFF